This is a list of T cell receptor beta chains from one sample in a study of shared clonotypes between healthy human individuals. Some clones are missing from TCRdb's copy, which holds only in-frame ones; the method was immunoSEQ multiplex PCR. The data hold around 980,000 clones, with 70% to 80% observed a single time. The sequenced sample consisted of memory CD4+ T cells from PBMCs. These receptors were taken from a man between 18 and 29 years old in good health. Some clones in this sample may be carry-over from other donors' samples. The CDR3 runs from the conserved cysteine through the conserved F or W. The order of the fields is J gene, clone size, V gene, D gene, CDR3 protein, CDR3 DNA. The D gene is left open where the match is weak. Clone size is not always given. Where it is, it says once, few, many or a class for expanded clones.

>TRBJ1-1|NA|TRBV29-1|NA
CSVRSSTEAFF
TGCAGCGTTCGCAGTTCCACTGAAGCTTTCTTT
>TRBJ1-5|once|TRBV28|NA
CASSPIFPGGVGNQPQHF
TGTGCCAGCAGTCCTATATTCCCCGGAGGGGTTGGCAATCAGCCCCAGCATTTT
>TRBJ2-7|NA|TRBV29-1|NA
CSVALRMSSYEQYF
TGCAGCGTTGCTCTACGGATGAGCTCCTACGAGCAGTACTTC
>TRBJ1-2|once|TRBV2|NA
CASTTAYGYTF
TGTGCCAGCACCACAGCCTATGGCTACACCTTC
>TRBJ2-7|NA|TRBV28|TRBD2
CATQTSVTYEQYF
TGTGCCACCCAGACTAGCGTGACCTACGAGCAGTACTTC
>TRBJ1-1|NA|TRBV5-4|NA
CASSPPGGRDTEAFF
TGTGCCAGCAGCCCTCCCGGGGGCAGGGACACTGAAGCTTTCTTT
>TRBJ1-1|few|TRBV7-3|NA
CASSLMGATEAFF
TGTGCCAGCAGCTTAATGGGAGCCACTGAAGCTTTCTTT
>TRBJ2-7|NA|TRBV21-1|NA
CASSKNTTSGRGWFYEQYF
TGTGCCAGCAGCAAAAATACGACTAGCGGGAGGGGCTGGTTCTACGAGCAGTACTTC
>TRBJ1-2|NA|TRBV7-4|TRBD1
CASSLGTGPYGYTF
TGTGCCAGCAGTTTAGGGACAGGGCCCTATGGCTACACCTTC
>TRBJ2-5|NA|TRBV30|TRBD1
CAWSRDRGVGTQYF
TGTGCCTGGAGTCGGGACAGGGGAGTTGGGACCCAGTACTTC
>TRBJ2-3|NA|TRBV7-2|NA
CASSLSIQAGTDTQYF
TGTGCCAGCAGCTTATCGATTCAGGCGGGCACAGATACGCAGTATTTT
>TRBJ1-4|NA|TRBV6-5|NA
CASKEGEGKLFF
TGTGCCAGCAAGGAGGGCGAAGGAAAACTGTTTTTT
>TRBJ2-7|NA|TRBV18|NA
CASSPGGRHYEQYF
TGTGCCAGCTCACCAGGGGGCAGGCACTACGAGCAGTACTTC
>TRBJ2-2|NA|TRBV27|NA
CASSFRPSGSGELFF
TGTGCCAGCAGTTTTCGCCCATCAGGGTCCGGGGAGCTGTTTTTT
>TRBJ1-2|once|TRBV2|TRBD1
CASSAAGGGYGYTF
TGTGCCAGCAGCGCCGCAGGGGGCGGTTATGGCTACACCTTC
>TRBJ2-7|NA|TRBV28|NA
CASSMKLDTGEQYF
TGTGCCAGCAGTATGAAACTCGACACTGGCGAGCAGTACTTC
>TRBJ1-1|NA|TRBV5-3|NA
CARSLGQRRGKRNTEAFF
TGTGCCAGAAGCTTGGGACAACGCAGGGGTAAGAGGAACACTGAAGCTTTCTTT
>TRBJ2-3|many|TRBV2|TRBD1
CASSDPRGTGADTQYF
TGTGCCAGCAGTGATCCCCGCGGGACAGGGGCAGATACGCAGTATTTT
>TRBJ2-5|NA|TRBV7-2|NA
CASSLVRGETQYF
TGTGCCAGCAGCTTAGTTCGGGGGGAGACCCAGTACTTC
>TRBJ2-7|few|TRBV2|NA
CASKPGPDRFREQYF
TGTGCCAGCAAACCGGGCCCCGACCGTTTCCGCGAGCAGTACTTC
>TRBJ1-1|NA|TRBV15|TRBD1
CATSVPRTGRVTEAFF
TGTGCCACCAGCGTGCCCCGGACAGGCCGGGTCACTGAAGCTTTCTTT
>TRBJ2-2|NA|TRBV5-6|NA
CASSQGGVKFGGELFF
TGTGCCAGCAGCCAGGGGGGAGTCAAGTTCGGCGGGGAGCTGTTTTTT
>TRBJ2-5|once|TRBV10-3|TRBD2
CAISFGGQETQYF
TGTGCCATCAGTTTCGGGGGGCAAGAGACCCAGTACTTC